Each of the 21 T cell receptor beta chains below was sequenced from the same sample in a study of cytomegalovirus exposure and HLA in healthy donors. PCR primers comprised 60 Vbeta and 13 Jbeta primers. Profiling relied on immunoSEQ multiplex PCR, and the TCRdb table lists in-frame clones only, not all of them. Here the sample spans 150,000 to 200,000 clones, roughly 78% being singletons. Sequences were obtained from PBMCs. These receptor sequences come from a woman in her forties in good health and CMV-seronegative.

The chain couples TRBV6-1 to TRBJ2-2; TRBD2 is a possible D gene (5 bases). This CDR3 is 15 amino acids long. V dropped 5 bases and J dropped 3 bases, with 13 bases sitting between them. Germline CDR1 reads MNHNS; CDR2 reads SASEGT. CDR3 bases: TGTGCCAGCAGTCATGACGCCGGGGACACCGGGGAGCTGTTTTTT. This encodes CASSHDAGDTGELFF.

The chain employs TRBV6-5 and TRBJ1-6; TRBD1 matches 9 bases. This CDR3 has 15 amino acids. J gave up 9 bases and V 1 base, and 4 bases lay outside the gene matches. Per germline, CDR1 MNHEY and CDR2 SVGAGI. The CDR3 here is CASSYYGTGSSPLHF. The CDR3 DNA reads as TGTGCCAGCAGTTACTACGGGACAGGGAGTTCACCCCTCCACTTT.

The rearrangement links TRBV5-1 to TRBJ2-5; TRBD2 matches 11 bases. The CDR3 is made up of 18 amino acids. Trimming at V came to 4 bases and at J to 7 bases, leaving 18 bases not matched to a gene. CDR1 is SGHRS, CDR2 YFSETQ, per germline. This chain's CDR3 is CASSPDPSTSGERGTQYF. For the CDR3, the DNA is TGCGCCAGCAGCCCGGACCCCTCGACTAGCGGGGAGAGGGGGACCCAGTACTTC.

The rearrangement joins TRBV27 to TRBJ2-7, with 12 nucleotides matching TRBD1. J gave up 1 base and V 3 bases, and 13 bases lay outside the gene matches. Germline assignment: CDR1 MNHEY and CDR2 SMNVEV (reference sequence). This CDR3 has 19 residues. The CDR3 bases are TGTGCCAGCAGTTTTTCTCCGGGACAGGGGGCCGTTGGTTCCTACGAGCAGTACTTC. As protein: CASSFSPGQGAVGSYEQYF.

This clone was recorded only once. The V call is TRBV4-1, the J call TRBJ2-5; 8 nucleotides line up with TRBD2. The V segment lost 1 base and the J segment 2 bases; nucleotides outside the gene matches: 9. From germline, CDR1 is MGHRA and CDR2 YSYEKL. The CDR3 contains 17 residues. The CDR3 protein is CASSQGSIAGMQETQYF. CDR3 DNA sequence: TGCGCCAGCAGCCAAGGGTCCATAGCGGGGATGCAAGAGACCCAGTACTTC.

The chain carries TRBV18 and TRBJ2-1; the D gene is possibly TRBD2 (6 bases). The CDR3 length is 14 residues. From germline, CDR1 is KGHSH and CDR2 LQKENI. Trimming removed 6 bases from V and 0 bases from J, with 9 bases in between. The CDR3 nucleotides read TGTGCCAGCTCGCAGACTAGCTCCTACAATGAGCAGTTCTTC. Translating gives CASSQTSSYNEQFF.

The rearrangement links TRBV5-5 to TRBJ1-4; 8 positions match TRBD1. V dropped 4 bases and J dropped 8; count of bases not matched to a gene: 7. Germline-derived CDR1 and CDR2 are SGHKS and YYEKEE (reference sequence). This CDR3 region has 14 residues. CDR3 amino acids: CASSPGGAREKLFF. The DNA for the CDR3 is TGTGCCAGCAGCCCAGGGGGCGCGAGGGAAAAACTGTTTTTT.

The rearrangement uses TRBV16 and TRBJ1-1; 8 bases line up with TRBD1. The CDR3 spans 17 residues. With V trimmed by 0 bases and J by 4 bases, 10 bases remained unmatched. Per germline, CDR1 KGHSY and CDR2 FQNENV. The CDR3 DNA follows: TGTGCCAGCAGCCAATCGTCCCCAGGGGGCCTGAGCACTGAAGCTTTCTTT. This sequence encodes CASSQSSPGGLSTEAFF.

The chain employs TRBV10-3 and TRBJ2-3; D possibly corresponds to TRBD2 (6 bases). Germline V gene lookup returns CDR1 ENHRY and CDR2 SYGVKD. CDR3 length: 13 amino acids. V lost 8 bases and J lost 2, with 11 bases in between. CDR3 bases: TGTGCCATCCACTCGGGGGACACAGATACGCAGTATTTT. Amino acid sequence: CAIHSGDTDTQYF.

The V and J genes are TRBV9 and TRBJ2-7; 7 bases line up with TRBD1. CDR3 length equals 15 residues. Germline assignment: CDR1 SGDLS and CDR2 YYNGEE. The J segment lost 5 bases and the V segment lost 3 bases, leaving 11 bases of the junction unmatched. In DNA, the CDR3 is TGTGCCAGCAGCGCCGGGACAGCCGCCGTTGACGAGCAGTACTTC. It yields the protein CASSAGTAAVDEQYF.

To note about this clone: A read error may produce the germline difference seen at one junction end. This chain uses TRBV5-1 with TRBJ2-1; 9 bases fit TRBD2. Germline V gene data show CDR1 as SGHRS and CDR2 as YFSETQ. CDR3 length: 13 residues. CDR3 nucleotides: TGCGCCAGCTGCTTGACTAGCGGCAATGAGCAGTTCTTC. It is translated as CASCLTSGNEQFF.

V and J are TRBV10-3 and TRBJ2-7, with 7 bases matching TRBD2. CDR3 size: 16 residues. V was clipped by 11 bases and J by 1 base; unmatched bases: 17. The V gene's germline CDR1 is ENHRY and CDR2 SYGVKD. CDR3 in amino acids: CALLPRIAGDSYEQYF. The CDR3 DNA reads TGTGCCCTCCTGCCCCGTATCGCGGGGGATTCCTACGAGCAGTACTTC.

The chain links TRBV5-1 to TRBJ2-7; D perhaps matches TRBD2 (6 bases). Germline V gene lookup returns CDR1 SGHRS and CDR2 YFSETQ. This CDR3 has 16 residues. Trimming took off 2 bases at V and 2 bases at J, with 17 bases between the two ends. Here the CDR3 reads CASSFGGWGAAYEQYF. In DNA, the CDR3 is TGCGCCAGCAGCTTTGGGGGGTGGGGTGCAGCCTACGAGCAGTACTTC.

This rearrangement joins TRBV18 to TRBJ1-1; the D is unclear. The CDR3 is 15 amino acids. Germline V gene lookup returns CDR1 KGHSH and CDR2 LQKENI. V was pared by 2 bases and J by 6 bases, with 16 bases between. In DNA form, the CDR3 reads TGTGCCAGCTCACCAGCATCCGGGTTAAGATCTGAAGCTTTCTTT. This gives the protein CASSPASGLRSEAFF.

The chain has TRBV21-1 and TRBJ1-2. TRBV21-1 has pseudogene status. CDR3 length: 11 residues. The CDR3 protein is CASRGGGGYTF. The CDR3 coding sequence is TGTGCCAGCCGAGGGGGGGGTGGCTACACCTTC.

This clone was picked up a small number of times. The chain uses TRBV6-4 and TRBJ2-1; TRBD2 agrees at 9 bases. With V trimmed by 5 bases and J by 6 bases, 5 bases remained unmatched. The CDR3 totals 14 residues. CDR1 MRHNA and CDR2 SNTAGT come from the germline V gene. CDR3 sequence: CASSTGTSPNEQFF. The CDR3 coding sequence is TGTGCCAGCAGTACCGGGACTAGCCCCAATGAGCAGTTCTTC.

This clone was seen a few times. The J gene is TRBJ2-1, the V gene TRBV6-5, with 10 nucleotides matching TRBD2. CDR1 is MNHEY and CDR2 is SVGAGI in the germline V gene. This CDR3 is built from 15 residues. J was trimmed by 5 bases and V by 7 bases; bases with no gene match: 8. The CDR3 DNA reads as TGTGCCAGCAAGATTACTAGCGGGGACCACAATGAGCAGTTCTTC. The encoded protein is CASKITSGDHNEQFF.

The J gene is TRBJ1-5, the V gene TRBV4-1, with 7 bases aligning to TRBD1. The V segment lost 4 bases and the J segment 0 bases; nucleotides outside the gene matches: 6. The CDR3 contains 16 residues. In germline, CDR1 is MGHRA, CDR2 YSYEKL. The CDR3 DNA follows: TGCGCCAGCAGCCCAAGGGACAGATATAGCAATCAGCCCCAGCATTTT. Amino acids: CASSPRDRYSNQPQHF.

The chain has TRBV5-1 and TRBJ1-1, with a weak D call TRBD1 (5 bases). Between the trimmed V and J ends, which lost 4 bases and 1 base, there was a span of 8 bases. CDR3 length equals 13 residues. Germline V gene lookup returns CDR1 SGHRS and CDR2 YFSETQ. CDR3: CASSDQGNTEAFF. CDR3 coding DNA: TGCGCCAGCAGCGACCAGGGGAACACTGAAGCTTTCTTT. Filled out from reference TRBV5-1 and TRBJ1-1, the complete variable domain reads KAGVTQTPRYLIKTRGQQVTLSCSPISGHRSVSWYQQTPGQGLQFLFEYFSETQRNKGNFPGRFSGRQFSNSRSEMNVSTLELGDSALYLCASSDQGNTEAFFGQGTRLTVV.

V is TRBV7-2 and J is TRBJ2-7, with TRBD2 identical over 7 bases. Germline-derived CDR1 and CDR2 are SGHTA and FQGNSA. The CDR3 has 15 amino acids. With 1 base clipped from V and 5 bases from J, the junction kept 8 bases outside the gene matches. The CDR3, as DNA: TGTGCCAGCAGCTTAGTTGGGACTACCCCACACGAGCAGTACTTC. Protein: CASSLVGTTPHEQYF.

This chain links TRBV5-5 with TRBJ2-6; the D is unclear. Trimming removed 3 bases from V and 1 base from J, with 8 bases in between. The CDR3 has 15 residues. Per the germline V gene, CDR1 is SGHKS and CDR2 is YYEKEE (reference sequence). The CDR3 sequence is CASSSLVSGANVLTF. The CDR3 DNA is TGTGCCAGCAGCTCGCTAGTTTCTGGGGCCAACGTCCTGACTTTC.